This T cell receptor beta chain was documented in a study of CD8+CD57+ T cells in acquired aplastic anemia. The ends were cut back, 7 bases at V and 0 bases at J, with 9 bases in the middle. This CDR3 region has 14 residues. Germline CDR1 SNHLY, CDR2 FYNNEI. A remark on this clonotype: Its antigen is as yet unknown.

Genomic DNA, serving as template, underwent TCR beta VDJ and CDR3 profiling. TCRdb reanalysed the reads using MiXCR and keeps one entry per CDR3 protein. Of around 200,000 distinct CDR3 sequences in the sample, almost 50% were seen once. Notes on the study in general: There were some 30 CD8+ CDR3 sequences that occurred in both patients and controls. The CD8+ Simpson's diversity of patients and controls was not significantly different.

Patients sequenced had flow cytometry evidence of CD8+CD57+ cell expansion. Acquired aplastic anemia of severe grade affected all patients. Patients were untreated when blood was sampled. The chain joins TRBV2 to TRBJ1-4; no clear D. Sequenced material: sorted CD4+, CD8+, or CD8+CD57+ T cells (not recorded which) from PBMCs. This receptor was identified in a human donor with aplastic anemia. This chain's CDR3 is CASTLRTTNEKLFF. Written as DNA, the CDR3 is TGTGCCAGCACCCTTCGAACAACTAATGAAAAACTGTTTTTT. Full variable domain (missing parts from reference TRBV2 and TRBJ1-4): EPEVTQTPSHQVTQMGQEVILRCVPISNHLYFYWYRQILGQKVEFLVSFYNNEISEKSEIFDDQFSVERPDGSNFTLKIRSTKLEDSAMYFCASTLRTTNEKLFFGSGTQLSVL.